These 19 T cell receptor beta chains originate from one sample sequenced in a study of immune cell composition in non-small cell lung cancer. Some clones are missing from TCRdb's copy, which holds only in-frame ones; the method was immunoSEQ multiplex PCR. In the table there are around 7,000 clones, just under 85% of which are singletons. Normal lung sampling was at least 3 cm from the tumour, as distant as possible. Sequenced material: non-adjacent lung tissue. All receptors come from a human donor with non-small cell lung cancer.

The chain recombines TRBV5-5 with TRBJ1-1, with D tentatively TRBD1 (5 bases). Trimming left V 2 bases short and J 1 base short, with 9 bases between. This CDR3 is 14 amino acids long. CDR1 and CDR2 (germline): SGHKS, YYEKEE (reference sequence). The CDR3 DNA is TGTGCCAGCAGCTTTGGGGGATCGAACACTGAAGCTTTCTTT. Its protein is CASSFGGSNTEAFF.

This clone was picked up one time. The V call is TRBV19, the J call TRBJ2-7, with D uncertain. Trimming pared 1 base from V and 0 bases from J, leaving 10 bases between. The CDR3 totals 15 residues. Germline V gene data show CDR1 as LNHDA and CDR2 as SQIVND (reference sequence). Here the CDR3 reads CASSIGGRTSYEQYF. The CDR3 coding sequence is TGTGCCAGTAGTATAGGTGGCAGGACCTCCTACGAGCAGTACTTC.

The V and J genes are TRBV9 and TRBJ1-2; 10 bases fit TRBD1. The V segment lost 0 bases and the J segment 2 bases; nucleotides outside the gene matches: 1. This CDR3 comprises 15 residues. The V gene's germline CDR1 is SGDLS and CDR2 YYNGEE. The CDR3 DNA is TGTGCCAGCAGCGTAGGGACAGGGGGGAACTATGGCTACACCTTC. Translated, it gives CASSVGTGGNYGYTF.

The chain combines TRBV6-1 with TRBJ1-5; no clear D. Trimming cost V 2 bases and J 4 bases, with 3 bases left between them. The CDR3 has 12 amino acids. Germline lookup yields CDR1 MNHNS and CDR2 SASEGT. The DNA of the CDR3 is TGTGCCAGCAGTGAATGGAATCAGCCCCAGCATTTT. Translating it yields CASSEWNQPQHF.

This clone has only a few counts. The CDR3 sequence: CASSRFGRGSNQPQHF. The CDR3 DNA is TGTGCCAGCAGCCGGTTCGGCAGGGGTTCAAATCAGCCCCAGCATTTT. This chain links TRBV5-6 with TRBJ1-5, with D possibly TRBD1 on 6 matching bases. Trimming took off 4 bases at V and 4 bases at J, with 18 bases between the two ends. Per the germline V gene, CDR1 is SGHDT and CDR2 is YYEEEE. There are 16 residues in the CDR3. Looking up the rest from reference TRBV5-6 and TRBJ1-5 gives the full variable domain: DAGVTQSPTHLIKTRGQQVTLRCSPKSGHDTVSWYQQALGQGPQFIFQYYEEEERQRGNFPDRFSGHQFPNYSSELNVNALLLGDSALYLCASSRFGRGSNQPQHFGDGTRLSIL.

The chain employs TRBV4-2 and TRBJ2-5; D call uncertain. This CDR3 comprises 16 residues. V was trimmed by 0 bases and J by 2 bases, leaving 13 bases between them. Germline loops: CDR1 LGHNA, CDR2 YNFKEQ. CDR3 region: CASSQDPTGTQETQYF. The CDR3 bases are TGTGCCAGCAGCCAAGATCCCACCGGCACACAAGAGACCCAGTACTTC.

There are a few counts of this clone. The CDR3 nucleotides are TGTGCCAGCAGCTTCGGGCAGCGTAATGAAAAACTGTTTTTT. Protein sequence: CASSFGQRNEKLFF. This chain uses TRBV11-1 with TRBJ1-4, with D hard to call. The germline V gene has CDR1 SGHAT and CDR2 FQDESV (reference sequence). With 3 bases removed from V and 4 bases from J, the gap between germline ends came to 9 bases. CDR3 size: 14 residues.

The CDR3 DNA follows: TGTGCCAGCAGCCCCATATTAGCGGGTTGGACCGGGGAGCTGTTTTTT. Protein sequence: CASSPILAGWTGELFF. The chain carries TRBV27 and TRBJ2-2; 7 positions agree with TRBD2. The CDR3 contains 16 residues. J was trimmed by 5 bases and V by 6 bases; bases with no gene match: 12. Germline CDR1 and CDR2: MNHEY and SMNVEV (reference sequence).

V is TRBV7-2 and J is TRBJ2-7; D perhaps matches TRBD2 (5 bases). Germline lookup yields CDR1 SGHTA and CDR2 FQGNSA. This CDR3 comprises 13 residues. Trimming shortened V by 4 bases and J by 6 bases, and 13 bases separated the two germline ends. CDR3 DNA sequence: TGTGCCAGCAGCTCCTTAGGGAGCGGCGAGCAGTACTTC. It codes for CASSSLGSGEQYF.

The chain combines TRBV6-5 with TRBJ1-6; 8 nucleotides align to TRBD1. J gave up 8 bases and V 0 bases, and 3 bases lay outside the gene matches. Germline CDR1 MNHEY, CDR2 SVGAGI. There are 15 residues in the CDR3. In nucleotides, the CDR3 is TGTGCCAGCAGTTACTCCGGACAGGGAGATTCACCCCTCCACTTT. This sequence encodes CASSYSGQGDSPLHF.

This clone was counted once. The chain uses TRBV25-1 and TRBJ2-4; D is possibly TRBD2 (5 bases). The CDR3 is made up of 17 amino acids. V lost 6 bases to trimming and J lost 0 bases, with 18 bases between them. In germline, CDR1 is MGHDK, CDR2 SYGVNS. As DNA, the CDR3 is TGTGCCAGCAGAGCAACGGGAACACTACTAGCCAAAAACATTCAGTACTTC. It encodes CASRATGTLLAKNIQYF.

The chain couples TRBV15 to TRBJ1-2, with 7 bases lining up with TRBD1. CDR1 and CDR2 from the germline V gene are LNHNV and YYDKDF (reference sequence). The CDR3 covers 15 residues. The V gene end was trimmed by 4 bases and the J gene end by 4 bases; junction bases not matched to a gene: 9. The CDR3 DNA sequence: TGTGCCACCAGCATAAACAGGGGCCAGGCCTATGGCTACACCTTC. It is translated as CATSINRGQAYGYTF. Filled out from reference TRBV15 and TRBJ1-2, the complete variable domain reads DAMVIQNPRYQVTQFGKPVTLSCSQTLNHNVMYWYQQKSSQAPKLLFHYYDKDFNNEADTPDNFQSRRPNTSFCFLDIRSPGLGDTAMYLCATSINRGQAYGYTFGSGTRLTVV.

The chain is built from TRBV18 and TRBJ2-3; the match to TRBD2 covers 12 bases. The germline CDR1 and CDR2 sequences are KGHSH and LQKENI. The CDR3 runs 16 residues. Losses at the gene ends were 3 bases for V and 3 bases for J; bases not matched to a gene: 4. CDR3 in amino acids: CASSPTGTSGTDTQYF. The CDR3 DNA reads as TGTGCCAGCTCACCCACCGGGACTAGCGGGACAGATACGCAGTATTTT.

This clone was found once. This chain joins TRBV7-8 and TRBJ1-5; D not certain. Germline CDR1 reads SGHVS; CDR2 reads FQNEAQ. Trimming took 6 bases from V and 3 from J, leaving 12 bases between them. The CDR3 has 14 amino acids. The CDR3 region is CASRENTYNQPQHF. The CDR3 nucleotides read TGTGCCAGCAGAGAAAACACCTACAATCAGCCCCAGCATTTT.

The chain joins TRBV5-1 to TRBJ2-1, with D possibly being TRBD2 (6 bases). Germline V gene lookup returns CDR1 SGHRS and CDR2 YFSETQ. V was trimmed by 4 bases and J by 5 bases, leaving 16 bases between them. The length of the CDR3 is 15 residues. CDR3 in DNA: TGCGCCAGCAGCCTGGAGGGTTGGGGGAACAATGAGCAGTTCTTC. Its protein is CASSLEGWGNNEQFF.

The DNA of the CDR3 is TGTGCCAGCAGCTTAGGACAGGGGCCAACCAGGAACGGGGAGCTGTTTTTT. This sequence encodes CASSLGQGPTRNGELFF. The chain recombines TRBV12-1 with TRBJ2-2; TRBD1 is the table's D call and was not checked against the DNA. TRBV12-1 is a documented pseudogene. The CDR3 runs to 17 residues.

The CDR3 loop is CSVEKGENTEAFF. CDR3 nucleotide sequence: TGCAGCGTTGAGAAGGGGGAGAACACTGAAGCTTTCTTT. The rearrangement joins TRBV29-1 to TRBJ1-1; TRBD1 might be the D (6 bases). This CDR3 is 13 amino acids long. Germline loops: CDR1 SQVTM, CDR2 ANQGSEA. V lost 3 bases to trimming and J lost 1 base, with 9 bases between them.

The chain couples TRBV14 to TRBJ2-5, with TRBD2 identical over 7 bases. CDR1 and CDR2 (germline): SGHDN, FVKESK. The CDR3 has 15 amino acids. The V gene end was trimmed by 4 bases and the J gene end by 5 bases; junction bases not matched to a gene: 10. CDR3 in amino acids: CASSPTGGWQETQYF. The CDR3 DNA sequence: TGTGCCAGCAGCCCCACCGGGGGGTGGCAGGAGACCCAGTACTTC.

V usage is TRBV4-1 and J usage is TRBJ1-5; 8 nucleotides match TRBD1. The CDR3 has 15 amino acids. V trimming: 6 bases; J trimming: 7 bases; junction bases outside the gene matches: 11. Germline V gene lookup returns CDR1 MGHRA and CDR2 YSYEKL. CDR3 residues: CASSVTGEGGQPQHF. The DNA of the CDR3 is TGCGCCAGCAGTGTGACAGGGGAAGGAGGACAGCCCCAGCATTTT.